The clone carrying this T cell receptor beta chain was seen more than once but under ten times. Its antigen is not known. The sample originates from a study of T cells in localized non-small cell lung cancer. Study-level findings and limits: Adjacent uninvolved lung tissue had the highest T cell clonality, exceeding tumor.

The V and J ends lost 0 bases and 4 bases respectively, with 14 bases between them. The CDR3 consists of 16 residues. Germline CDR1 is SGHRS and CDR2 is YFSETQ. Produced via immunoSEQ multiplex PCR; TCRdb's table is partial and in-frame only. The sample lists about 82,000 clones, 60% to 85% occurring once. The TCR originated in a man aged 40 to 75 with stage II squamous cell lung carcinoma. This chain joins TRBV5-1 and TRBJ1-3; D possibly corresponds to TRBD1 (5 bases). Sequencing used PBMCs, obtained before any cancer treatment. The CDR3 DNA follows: TGCGCCAGCAGCTTGGCCAAAGGGACCGCCGGAAACACCATATATTTT. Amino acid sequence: CASSLAKGTAGNTIYF.